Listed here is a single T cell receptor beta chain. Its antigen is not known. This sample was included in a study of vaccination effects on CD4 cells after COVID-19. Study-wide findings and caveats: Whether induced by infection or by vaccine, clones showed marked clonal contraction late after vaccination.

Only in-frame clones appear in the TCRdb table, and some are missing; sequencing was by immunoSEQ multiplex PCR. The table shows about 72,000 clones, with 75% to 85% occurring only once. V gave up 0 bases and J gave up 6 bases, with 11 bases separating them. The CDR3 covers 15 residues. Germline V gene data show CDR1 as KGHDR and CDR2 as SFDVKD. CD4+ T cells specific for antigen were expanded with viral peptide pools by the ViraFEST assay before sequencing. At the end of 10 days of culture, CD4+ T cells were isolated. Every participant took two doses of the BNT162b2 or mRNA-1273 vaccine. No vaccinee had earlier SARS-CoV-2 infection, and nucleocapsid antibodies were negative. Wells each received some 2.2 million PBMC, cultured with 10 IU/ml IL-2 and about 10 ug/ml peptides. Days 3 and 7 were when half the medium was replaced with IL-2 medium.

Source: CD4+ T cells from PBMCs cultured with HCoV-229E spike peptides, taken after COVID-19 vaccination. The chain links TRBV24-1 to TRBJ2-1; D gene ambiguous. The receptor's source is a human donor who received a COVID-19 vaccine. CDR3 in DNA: TGTGCCACCAGTGATTTGAAGGGTTCGGGCAATGAGCAGTTCTTC. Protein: CATSDLKGSGNEQFF.